The 10 T cell receptor beta chains given below trace back to one sample, sequenced in a study of blood T cells in healthy people across ages. A second PCR of 7 to 11 cycles used a sample-barcoded 5' primer and a J-beta primer mix. Via MiXCR, TCRdb re-called the 5' RACE reads, giving one row per CDR3 protein. Of about 560,000 distinct CDR3 sequences in the sample, about 29% are singletons; the top ten hold roughly 3.5%. The sample was also reused in another study, on T cells of mothers and their children.

The material sequenced was blood. These receptors were taken from a boy aged 2-15 years in good health.

The CDR3 is CASSPSTGTGAGEQYF. DNA of the CDR3: TGTGCCAGCTCACCGTCCACCGGGACAGGGGCTGGGGAGCAGTACTTC. The chain employs TRBV18 and TRBJ2-7, with 10 nucleotides matching TRBD1. Losses at the gene ends were 3 bases for V and 7 bases for J; bases not matched to a gene: 12. Germline-derived CDR1 and CDR2 are KGHSH and LQKENI. The CDR3 is 16 residues long.

There are a few counts of this clonotype. The V and J genes are TRBV7-9 and TRBJ2-2, with 7 bases aligning to TRBD1. V shed 2 bases and J 1 base; nucleotides not matched to a gene: 4. The CDR3 has 16 amino acids. Germline V gene lookup returns CDR1 SEHNR and CDR2 FQNEAQ (reference sequence). The CDR3 is CASSLRGTVNTGELFF. The CDR3, as DNA: TGTGCCAGCAGCTTAAGGGGGACAGTGAACACCGGGGAGCTGTTTTTT.

The chain combines TRBV7-9 with TRBJ2-3, with D uncertain. The CDR3 runs to 16 residues. The germline V gene has CDR1 SEHNR and CDR2 FQNEAQ (reference sequence). The ends were cut back, 5 bases at V and 4 bases at J, with 19 bases in the middle. The CDR3 sequence: CASSPSWAVGSDTQYF. The CDR3 bases are TGTGCCAGCAGCCCATCTTGGGCCGTAGGATCAGATACGCAGTATTTT. Looking up the rest from reference TRBV7-9 and TRBJ2-3 gives the full variable domain: DTGVSQNPRHKITKRGQNVTFRCDPISEHNRLYWYRQTLGQGPEFLTYFQNEAQLEKSRLLSDRFSAERPKGSFSTLEIQRTEQGDSAMYLCASSPSWAVGSDTQYFGPGTRLTVL.

This clonotype was counted between two and nine times. The chain recombines TRBV29-1 with TRBJ2-1, with D unresolved. Germline V gives CDR1 SQVTM, CDR2 ANQGSEA. V was shortened by 4 bases and J by 3 bases, with 10 bases between the two germline ends. The CDR3 contains 13 residues. The CDR3 nucleotides read TGCAGCGTTGGGCAGCTACTCTACAATGAGCAGTTCTTC. Translated, it gives CSVGQLLYNEQFF.

Written as DNA, the CDR3 is TGTGCCAGCAGCGTTCCGGGCTCCTACAATGAGCAGTTCTTC. Amino acid sequence: CASSVPGSYNEQFF. The chain has TRBV9 and TRBJ2-1; no clear D gene. The CDR3 consists of 14 residues. V was clipped by 2 bases and J by 0 bases, with 6 bases between them. CDR1 and CDR2 from the germline V gene are SGDLS and YYNGEE.

The rearrangement uses TRBV5-1 and TRBJ2-7, with 9 nucleotides matching TRBD1. This CDR3 has 14 amino acids. V shed 5 bases and J 4 bases; nucleotides not matched to a gene: 7. CDR1 SGHRS and CDR2 YFSETQ come from the germline V gene. CDR3 sequence (DNA): TGCGCCAGCAGACCTACAGGGGGCGAATACGAGCAGTACTTC. It yields the protein CASRPTGGEYEQYF.

The rearrangement uses TRBV3-1 and TRBJ2-5; TRBD2 agrees at 13 bases. The DNA end is a closer match to TRBJ2-7, so the J assignment may be wrong. CDR3 length equals 15 residues. The germline gives CDR1 LGHDT, CDR2 YNNKEL (reference sequence). The CDR3 region has the DNA TGTGCCAGCAGCGTCCAACTAGCGGGGGGGTACGAGCAGTACTTC. Protein sequence: CASSVQLAGGYEQYF.

This clonotype was counted only a few times. The CDR3 sequence is CASSLHSGNTIYF. CDR3 sequence (DNA): TGTGCCAGCAGTTTACACTCTGGAAACACCATATATTTT. The rearrangement links TRBV12-3 or TRBV12-4 to TRBJ1-3; D remains unclear. V lost 2 bases, J lost 0 bases, and 2 bases lay in between. This CDR3 spans 13 amino acids.

This clonotype has a handful of counts. The V call is TRBV11-2, the J call TRBJ2-3; D uncertain. This CDR3 is 14 amino acids long. V lost 2 bases to trimming and J lost 3 bases, with 9 bases between them. Germline-derived CDR1 and CDR2 are SGHAT and FQNNGV. The CDR3 sequence: CASSLFGVTDTQYF. The DNA of the CDR3 is TGTGCCAGCAGCTTATTTGGGGTTACAGATACGCAGTATTTT.

The chain has TRBV6-6 and TRBJ2-7; 7 bases fit TRBD1. V was clipped by 2 bases and J by 4 bases; unmatched bases: 5. Germline V lookup: CDR1 MNHNY, CDR2 SVGAGI (reference sequence). The CDR3 is 14 amino acids. The CDR3 DNA sequence: TGTGCCAGCAGTTACGAAGGGGGCTCATACGAGCAGTACTTC. As protein: CASSYEGGSYEQYF.